This entry lists 22 T cell receptor beta chains sequenced from one sample in a study of identical twins (dated by TCRdb to the mid-2010s). The library was obtained by 5' RACE. Sequencing was performed on an Illumina HiSeq 2000. TCRdb passed the public sequencing reads through fastp at Q25 and MiXCR, retaining productive beta sequences. For every CDR3 protein sequence, its rows merge into one entry that carries the most common genes and DNA. Across this sample there are a few hundred thousand distinct CDR3 sequences, with approximately 10% seen only once. The top ten constitute 8% to 10% of the sample. The sequenced sample consisted of memory T cells sorted from blood. The cell subset or site label for this specimen denotes: CD45RO+ enriched T cells. These receptors were taken from a man aged 45 to 65 in good health.

This chain connects TRBV6-2 or TRBV6-3 to TRBJ2-4; D may be TRBD1 (6 bases). Trimming cost V 6 bases and J 4 bases, with 13 bases left between them. The CDR3 has 14 residues. The germline gives CDR1 MNHEY, CDR2 SVGEGT. The CDR3 nucleotides are TGTGCCAGCAGCCCCGGGACAATGAAAAACATTCAGTACTTC. It specifies CASSPGTMKNIQYF.

This clonotype has only a few counts. V gene TRBV18 combines with J gene TRBJ2-5; either TRBD1 or TRBD2 may supply D (6 bases each). Deletions cut 6 bases from V and 4 bases from J, with 18 bases between. Germline V gene sequence: CDR1 KGHSH, CDR2 LQKENI. The CDR3 has 15 residues. CDR3 residues: CASSRVRGGRETQYF. CDR3 nucleotide sequence: TGTGCCAGCTCCCGGGTCAGGGGAGGCCGAGAGACCCAGTACTTC. Variable domain in full (rest from reference TRBV18 and TRBJ2-5): NAGVMQNPRHLVRRRGQEARLRCSPMKGHSHVYWYRQLPEEGLKFMVYLQKENIIDESGMPKERFSAEFPKEGPSILRIQQVVRGDSAAYFCASSRVRGGRETQYFGPGTRLLVL.

The J gene is TRBJ2-5, the V gene TRBV29-1; unclear D gene. Germline-derived CDR1 and CDR2 are SQVTM and ANQGSEA. The V gene lost 6 bases and the J gene lost 2 bases, with 13 bases spanning the gap. The CDR3 extends over 13 amino acids. The CDR3 bases are TGCAGCGTGGGCCGAGCTTTTCAAGAGACCCAGTACTTC. Amino acids: CSVGRAFQETQYF.

This clonotype was seen only a few times. This chain uses TRBV6-5 with TRBJ1-1; no firm D call. This CDR3 has 15 amino acids. The V gene lost 2 bases and the J gene lost 0 bases, with 10 bases spanning the gap. Germline CDR1 MNHEY, CDR2 SVGAGI. The CDR3: CASSYDGRMNTEAFF. CDR3 nucleotides: TGTGCCAGCAGTTACGACGGACGGATGAACACTGAAGCTTTCTTT.

There are a few counts of this clonotype. J is TRBJ1-1 and V is TRBV20-1, with D hard to call. This CDR3 has 14 residues. V lost 0 bases to trimming and J lost 12 bases, with 20 bases between them. The germline V gene has CDR1 DFQATT and CDR2 SNEGSKA (reference sequence). Here the CDR3 reads CSARDPRVAMRTFF. The CDR3 nucleotides read TGCAGTGCTAGAGACCCCCGGGTGGCAATGCGAACTTTCTTT.

In its sample, this clonotype was seen many times. J is TRBJ2-1 and V is TRBV7-3; 8 bases line up with TRBD2. The J segment lost 4 bases and the V segment lost 5 bases, leaving 10 bases of the junction unmatched. The CDR3 is 16 residues long. Germline CDR1 and CDR2: SGHTA and FQGTGA. The CDR3 DNA is TGTGCCAGCAGCCCCGACAGCGGGAGCGGATACAATGAGCAGTTCTTC. It translates to CASSPDSGSGYNEQFF. The whole variable domain, filled in from reference TRBV7-3 and TRBJ2-1, reads GAGVSQTPSNKVTEKGKYVELRCDPISGHTALYWYRQSLGQGPEFLIYFQGTGAADDSGLPNDRFFAVRPEGSVSTLKIQRTERGDSAVYLCASSPDSGSGYNEQFFGPGTRLTVL.

This clonotype showed up just a few times. CDR3 coding DNA: TGTGCCAGCAGCTTGGCCGCTAGCGGAGGGCCGGAGACCCAGTACTTC. It encodes CASSLAASGGPETQYF. V and J are TRBV5-6 and TRBJ2-5; 7 bases match TRBD2. The CDR3 is made up of 16 amino acids. Germline-derived CDR1 and CDR2 are SGHDT and YYEEEE. V was clipped by 0 bases and J by 5 bases; unmatched bases: 10.

V and J are TRBV5-6 and TRBJ2-5, with D possibly being TRBD2 (6 bases). From germline, CDR1 is SGHDT and CDR2 YYEEEE. Trimming took off 3 bases at V and 5 bases at J, with 14 bases between the two ends. The CDR3 loop spans 14 amino acids. The CDR3 DNA is TGTGCCAGCAGCTCCCAAGGGACTGCGGAGACCCAGTACTTC. Translating gives CASSSQGTAETQYF.

There are a few counts of this clonotype. The chain couples TRBV29-1 to TRBJ2-5; tentatively, D is TRBD1 or TRBD2 (6 bases each). Germline V CDR1 and CDR2: SQVTM, ANQGSEA. This CDR3 spans 13 amino acids. Trimming removed 6 bases from V and 8 bases from J, with 19 bases in between. For the CDR3, the DNA is TGCAGCGTCGCCGGCCGGGACGGGGGCACCCAGTACTTC. It encodes CSVAGRDGGTQYF.

This clonotype was recorded a few times. The chain carries TRBV11-2 and TRBJ2-7; TRBD1 might be the D (6 bases). The CDR3 spans 15 residues. CDR1 and CDR2 (germline): SGHAT, FQNNGV. V shed 4 bases and J shed 2 bases, with 15 bases lying between them. In DNA, the CDR3 is TGTGCCAGCAGCTCCAGACAGGCAGCAACCTACGAGCAGTACTTC. Protein: CASSSRQAATYEQYF.

This clonotype was counted a few times. The chain employs TRBV29-1 and TRBJ2-6; tentatively, D is TRBD1 (5 bases). Trimming pared 7 bases from V and 1 base from J, leaving 17 bases between. From germline, CDR1 is SQVTM and CDR2 ANQGSEA. This CDR3 spans 16 amino acids. CDR3 in amino acids: CSATGFPGSGANVLTF. In DNA, the CDR3 is TGCAGCGCCACAGGATTCCCAGGGTCTGGGGCCAACGTCCTGACTTTC.

The chain links TRBV27 to TRBJ1-5; 7 bases fit TRBD1. The CDR3 is made up of 14 amino acids. The V and J ends lost 4 bases and 6 bases, in that order; junction bases with no gene match: 6. Germline V gives CDR1 MNHEY, CDR2 SMNVEV (reference sequence). The CDR3 sequence: CASSSRQGGQPQHF. The CDR3 DNA reads as TGTGCCAGCAGTTCACGACAGGGAGGTCAGCCCCAGCATTTT.

At least ten counts were recorded for this clonotype. The genes are TRBV29-1 and TRBJ1-2, with D unresolved. This CDR3 has 13 residues. Germline-derived CDR1 and CDR2 are SQVTM and ANQGSEA. Trimming removed 6 bases from V and 0 bases from J, with 11 bases in between. The CDR3 region has the DNA TGCAGCGTCGCGGTCATATCTAACTATGGCTACACCTTC. The encoded protein is CSVAVISNYGYTF.

The chain carries TRBV12-3 or TRBV12-4 and TRBJ2-1; the D gene is possibly TRBD2 (6 bases). The germline V and J ends were trimmed by 7 bases and 6 bases, with 25 bases remaining between them. The CDR3 is 17 amino acids. For the CDR3, the DNA is TGTGCCAGCACTCCACCCCCAGGGACGGAGGGTGCCAATGAGCAGTTCTTC. Its protein product is CASTPPPGTEGANEQFF.

This clonotype was seen repeatedly, ten times or more. The chain's CDR3 is CASRGVGDEQFF. The CDR3 coding sequence is TGTGCCAGCAGAGGCGTCGGGGATGAGCAGTTCTTC. The rearrangement links TRBV12-3 or TRBV12-4 to TRBJ2-1, with D possibly being TRBD2 (5 bases). V was trimmed by 6 bases and J by 8 bases, leaving 11 bases between them. This CDR3 is built from 12 residues.

This clonotype has just a few counts. An end of the junction does not agree with germline; a read error may underlie this. The V call is TRBV5-1, the J call TRBJ1-2; TRBD1 matches at 10 bases. Per the germline V gene, CDR1 is SGHRS and CDR2 is YFSETQ. This CDR3 is built from 14 residues. DNA of the CDR3: TGCGCCAGCAGCTCCGAGGGGACAGGGGTTGGCTACCCCTTC. Translation: CASSSEGTGVGYPF. The variable domain in full, with the rest retrieved from reference TRBV5-1 and TRBJ1-2, is KAGVTQTPRYLIKTRGQQVTLSCSPISGHRSVSWYQQTPGQGLQFLFEYFSETQRNKGNFPGRFSGRQFSNSRSEMNVSTLELGDSALYLCASSSEGTGVGYPFGSGTRLTVV.

This clonotype was observed many times. V gene TRBV12-3 or TRBV12-4 combines with J gene TRBJ1-1; no definite D call. Trimming removed 1 base at V and 5 bases at J, with 5 bases between. The CDR3 extends over 12 amino acids. The CDR3 loop reads CASSLVWTEAFF. The CDR3 region has the DNA TGTGCCAGCAGTTTAGTGTGGACTGAAGCTTTCTTT.

This clonotype was seen only a few times. The chain joins TRBV19 to TRBJ1-1; D ambiguous. The CDR3 sequence is 17 residues long. In germline, CDR1 is LNHDA, CDR2 SQIVND (reference sequence). V was clipped by 10 bases and J by 0 bases, with 24 bases between them. The CDR3 DNA follows: TGTGCCACACAAACACGGACCAGCTCCACCATGAACACTGAAGCTTTCTTT. Translated, it gives CATQTRTSSTMNTEAFF. Drawing the rest from reference TRBV19 and TRBJ1-1, the complete variable domain is DGGITQSPKYLFRKEGQNVTLSCEQNLNHDAMYWYRQDPGQGLRLIYYSQIVNDFQKGDIAEGYSVSREKKESFPLTVTSAQKNPTAFYLCATQTRTSSTMNTEAFFGQGTRLTVV.

This clonotype was seen at least ten times. This sequence joins TRBV5-7 and TRBJ2-5; no definite D call. TRBV5-7 qualifies as an ORF whose function is uncertain. CDR3 length equals 15 residues. Between the trimmed V and J ends, which lost 0 bases and 1 base, there was a span of 10 bases. CDR3 coding DNA: TGTGCCAGCAGCTTGGAGGGTAGGGTCCAAGAGACCCAGTACTTC. Translation gives CASSLEGRVQETQYF.

At least ten counts were recorded for this clonotype. V usage is TRBV7-6 and J usage is TRBJ2-7; D is possibly TRBD1 (6 bases). V lost 3 bases, J lost 2 bases, and 14 bases lay in between. The CDR3 loop spans 15 amino acids. Germline assignment: CDR1 SGHVS and CDR2 FNYEAQ. Here the CDR3 reads CASSLTQGAAYEQYF. DNA for the CDR3: TGTGCCAGCAGCTTGACACAGGGAGCAGCCTACGAGCAGTACTTC.

This clonotype came up many times. The chain has TRBV10-1 and TRBJ2-3; 12 nucleotides agree with TRBD1. CDR3 length equals 13 residues. V trimming: 8 bases; J trimming: 5 bases; junction bases outside the gene matches: 2. Germline loops: CDR1 WNHNN, CDR2 SYGVQD (reference sequence). This CDR3 reads CASGTGGKDTQYF. As DNA, the CDR3 is TGCGCCAGCGGGACAGGGGGCAAAGATACGCAGTATTTT.

This clonotype came up many times. V and J are TRBV28 and TRBJ2-5; 12 nucleotides match TRBD2. Trimming took 3 bases from V and 4 from J; bases not matched to a gene: 3. Germline loops: CDR1 MDHEN, CDR2 SYDVKM. The CDR3 extends over 15 amino acids. CDR3 in amino acids: CASSFGLAGRETQYF. CDR3 nucleotide sequence: TGTGCCAGCAGTTTCGGACTAGCGGGGAGAGAGACCCAGTACTTC.